The clone carrying this T cell receptor beta chain was recorded a few times. As yet, its antigen is unknown. Profiling relied on immunoSEQ multiplex PCR, and the TCRdb table lists in-frame clones only, not all of them. The sample includes about 94,000 clones, nearly 90% of them seen just once. The data originate from a study of T cell responses to AZD1222 COVID-19 vaccine. Across the study: Second-dose intervals of approximately 4 or approximately 12 weeks were pooled. Study-level results: Donors in the cohort were predominantly white British and more often female, and clonal diversity was possibly underestimated. AZD1222 recipients seropositive at baseline numbered only five to seven.

V was pared by 3 bases and J by 2 bases, with 9 bases of the junction left unmatched. The CDR3 spans 16 residues. The germline V gene has CDR1 KGHSH and CDR2 LQKENI. J is TRBJ1-1 and V is TRBV18, with 7 bases matching TRBD1. The sample here was peripheral blood, taken on day 0 of AZD1222 vaccination. This receptor was identified in an adult in good health. The CDR3 region has the DNA TGTGCCAGCTCACCTTCTCCTCAGGGGGTAAACACTGAAGCTTTCTTT. Encoded protein: CASSPSPQGVNTEAFF.